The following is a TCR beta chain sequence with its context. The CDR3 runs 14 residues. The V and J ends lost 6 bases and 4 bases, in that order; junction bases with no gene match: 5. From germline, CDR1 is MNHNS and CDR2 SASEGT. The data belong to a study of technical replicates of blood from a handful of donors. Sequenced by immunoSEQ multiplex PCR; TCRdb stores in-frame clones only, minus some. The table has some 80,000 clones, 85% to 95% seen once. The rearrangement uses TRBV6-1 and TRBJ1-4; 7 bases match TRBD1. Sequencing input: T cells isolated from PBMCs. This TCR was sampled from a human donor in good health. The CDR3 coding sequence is TGTGCCAGCAGCTCGACAGGGCGTAATGAAAAACTGTTTTTT. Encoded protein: CASSSTGRNEKLFF.